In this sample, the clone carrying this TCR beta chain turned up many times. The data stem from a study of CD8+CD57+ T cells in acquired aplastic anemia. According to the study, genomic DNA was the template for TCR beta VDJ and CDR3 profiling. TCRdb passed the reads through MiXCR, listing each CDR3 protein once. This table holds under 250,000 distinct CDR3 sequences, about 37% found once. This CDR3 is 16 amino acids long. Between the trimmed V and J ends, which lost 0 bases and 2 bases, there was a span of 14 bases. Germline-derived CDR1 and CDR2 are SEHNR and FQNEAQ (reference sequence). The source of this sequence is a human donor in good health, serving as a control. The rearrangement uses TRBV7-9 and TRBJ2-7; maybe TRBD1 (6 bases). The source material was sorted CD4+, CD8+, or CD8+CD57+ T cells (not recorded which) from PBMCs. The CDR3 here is CASSLATGRGAYEQYF. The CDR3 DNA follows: TGTGCCAGCAGCTTAGCCACGGGCAGGGGAGCCTACGAGCAGTACTTC.